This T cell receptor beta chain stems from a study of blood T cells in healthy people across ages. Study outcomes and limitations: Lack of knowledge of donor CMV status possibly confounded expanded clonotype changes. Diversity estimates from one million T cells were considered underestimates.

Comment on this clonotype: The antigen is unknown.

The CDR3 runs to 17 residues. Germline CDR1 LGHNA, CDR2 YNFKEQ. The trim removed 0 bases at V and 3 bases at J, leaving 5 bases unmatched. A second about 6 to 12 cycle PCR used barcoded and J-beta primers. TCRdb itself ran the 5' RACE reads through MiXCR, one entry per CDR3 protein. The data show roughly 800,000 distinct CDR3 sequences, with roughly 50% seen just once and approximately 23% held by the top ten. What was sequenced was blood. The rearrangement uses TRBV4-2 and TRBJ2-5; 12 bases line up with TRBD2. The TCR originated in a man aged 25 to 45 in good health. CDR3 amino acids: CASSQDLSSGGEETQYF. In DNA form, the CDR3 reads TGTGCCAGCAGCCAAGATCTATCTAGCGGGGGGGAAGAGACCCAGTACTTC.